These T cell receptor beta chains were read from a single sample in a study of cytomegalovirus exposure and HLA in healthy donors. Sequenced by immunoSEQ multiplex PCR; TCRdb stores in-frame clones only, minus some. This table holds 200,000 or so clones, around 81% found once. Sequences were obtained from PBMCs. The receptors originated from a woman between 18 and 29 years old in good health and CMV-seropositive. CDR3s include the opening cysteine and the closing phenylalanine or tryptophan. The D gene is left open where the match is weak. Expanded clones get a size class; other rows say once, few or many, or leave the size out.

clone size	V gene	J gene	D gene	CDR3 DNA	CDR3 protein
.	TRBV7-9	TRBJ1-4	.	TGTGCCAGCAGCGAAACAGGAGTCCCTGTCAATGAAAAACTGTTTTTT	CASSETGVPVNEKLFF
.	TRBV5-4	TRBJ2-5	.	TGTGCCAGCAGCTTGGACTTCCAAGAGACCCAGTACTTC	CASSLDFQETQYF
.	TRBV14	TRBJ2-7	.	TGTGCCAGCAGCCGGGACACGGGTTTCACCGGGGAGCAGTACTTC	CASSRDTGFTGEQYF
.	TRBV5-5	TRBJ2-3	TRBD2	TGTGCCAGCAGCCCGAGCGGGGGGATCACAGATACGCAGTATTTT	CASSPSGGITDTQYF
once	TRBV6-1	TRBJ2-7	TRBD2	TGTGCCAGCAGTCGGACTAGCGAAACCTACGAGCAGTACTTC	CASSRTSETYEQYF
.	TRBV10-3	TRBJ1-1	TRBD1	TGTGCCATCAGTCGTAATGGACAGGGTGTGGACACTGAAGCTTTCTTT	CAISRNGQGVDTEAFF
.	TRBV5-4	TRBJ2-3	.	TGTGCCAGCAGCTTGGACAGCTATGCAGATACGCAGTATTTT	CASSLDSYADTQYF
.	TRBV2	TRBJ1-5	TRBD1	TGTGCCAGCAAGTTGACAGGGCGGCAGCCCCAGCATTTT	CASKLTGRQPQHF
.	TRBV5-6	TRBJ2-5	.	TGTGCCAGCAGCTTCCTATCCCGGGAGACCCAGTACTTC	CASSFLSRETQYF
once	TRBV30	TRBJ2-1	.	TGTGCCTGGAGGGCAGGGACAAGTGAGCAGTTCTTC	CAWRAGTSEQFF
.	TRBV6-1	TRBJ2-1	.	TGTGCCAGCACAACAGATTATTACAATGAGCAGTTCTTC	CASTTDYYNEQFF
once	TRBV10-3	TRBJ1-2	.	TGTGCCATCAGTGACTGGAGCCTCTATGGCTACACCTTC	CAISDWSLYGYTF
few	TRBV30	TRBJ2-2	.	TGTGCCTGGAGCCGACTTATTACCGGGGAGCTGTTTTTT	CAWSRLITGELFF
.	TRBV5-1	TRBJ2-2	.	TGCGCCAGCAGCTTGGCAGGGCACGGGGAGCTGTTTTTT	CASSLAGHGELFF
.	TRBV9	TRBJ2-2	.	TGTGCCAGCAGCGTGGGGGCTCAGGGGTGGAACACCGGGGAGCTGTTTTTT	CASSVGAQGWNTGELFF
few	TRBV30	TRBJ1-1	.	TGTGCCTGGAGTGTAGGGGGAACTGAAGCTTTCTTT	CAWSVGGTEAFF
.	TRBV2	TRBJ2-2	.	TGTGCCAGCAGTGAAGTCGGGGGGCGGGGCGGGGAGCTGTTTTTT	CASSEVGGRGGELFF
.	TRBV19	TRBJ1-2	.	TGTGCCAGTATCGAAGTTGGCGGAGCTAACTATGGCTACACCTTC	CASIEVGGANYGYTF
.	TRBV9	TRBJ2-3	.	TGTGCCAGCAGCGTAGGCAAAGCTAGCACAGATACGCAGTATTTT	CASSVGKASTDTQYF
.	TRBV7-9	TRBJ1-4	.	TGTGCCAGCAGGCGGGGAGGACTGGGCAATGAAAAACTGTTTTTT	CASRRGGLGNEKLFF
.	TRBV5-5	TRBJ1-6	TRBD1	TGTGCCAGCAGCAATCCGGGACAGGCCTTAAGTAATTCACCCCTCCACTTT	CASSNPGQALSNSPLHF
.	TRBV9	TRBJ1-5	.	TGTGCCAGCAGCGTACCCAGGGGCCTCAATCAGCCCCAGCATTTT	CASSVPRGLNQPQHF
.	TRBV15	TRBJ2-7	TRBD2	TGTGCCACCAGCAGTTTTCAGCGGGGGGTATCCTACGAGCAGTACTTC	CATSSFQRGVSYEQYF
few	TRBV11-2	TRBJ1-4	TRBD1	TGTGCCAGCAGCGCAGACAGGGCTTTTGGAAAACTGTTTTTT	CASSADRAFGKLFF
.	TRBV10-3	TRBJ2-3	.	TGTGCCATCAGGGGGGGGGCCGGAGATACGCAGTATTTT	CAIRGGAGDTQYF
.	TRBV19	TRBJ2-2	TRBD2	TGTGCCAGTACCCAACGGGGGGGCCGGGGCGGGGAGCTGTTTTTT	CASTQRGGRGGELFF
.	TRBV4-1	TRBJ1-1	TRBD1	TGCGCCAGCAGCCAATATTCTCCCACAGGGGACACTGAAGCTTTCTTT	CASSQYSPTGDTEAFF
.	TRBV18	TRBJ2-5	.	TGTGCCAGCTCACCACCGGGCGGCCGGGGGACCCAGTACTTC	CASSPPGGRGTQYF
.	TRBV29-1	TRBJ2-1	TRBD2	TGCAGCGTTGACCTAGCGGGCTACAATGAGCAGTTCTTC	CSVDLAGYNEQFF
.	TRBV6-5	TRBJ2-5	TRBD1	TGTGCCAGCAGCCCTGACAGGGTGGGAGAGACCCAGTACTTC	CASSPDRVGETQYF
.	TRBV6-5	TRBJ1-2	.	TGTGCCAGCAGTTACCAGGGGTATGGCTACACCTTC	CASSYQGYGYTF
.	TRBV10-3	TRBJ1-2	.	TGTGCCATCAGTGAGCCGACAGGAGTATCTTATGGCTACACCTTC	CAISEPTGVSYGYTF
.	TRBV6-1	TRBJ2-2	TRBD1	TGTGCCAGCACGACAGGGAGGAACACCGGGGAGCTGTTTTTT	CASTTGRNTGELFF
.	TRBV5-4	TRBJ2-1	TRBD1	TGTGCCAGCAGCGCGGACAGGGGGCCGTACAATGAGCAGTTCTTC	CASSADRGPYNEQFF
.	TRBV5-1	TRBJ1-5	.	TGCGCCAGCAGCCAGAGCGCCGGTTTGGGCAATCAGCCCCAGCATTTT	CASSQSAGLGNQPQHF
once	TRBV5-1	TRBJ2-5	.	TGCGCCAGCAGCTTCGAGGGAAGGCAAGAGACCCAGTACTTC	CASSFEGRQETQYF
.	TRBV29-1	TRBJ1-1	.	TGCAGCGTCGAGCGGGGGACGGGGACTGAAGCTTTCTTT	CSVERGTGTEAFF
few	TRBV9	TRBJ2-7	TRBD1	TGTGCCAGCAGCGTGCGACAGGGGGAGGGGGAGCAGTACTTC	CASSVRQGEGEQYF
once	TRBV5-6	TRBJ1-3	.	TGTGCCAGCAGTACGCTACGTGAGTTCTCTGGAAACACCATATATTTT	CASSTLREFSGNTIYF
.	TRBV7-8	TRBJ2-3	.	TGTGCCAGCAGCTCCACAGGCTTCACAGATACGCAGTATTTT	CASSSTGFTDTQYF
few	TRBV2	TRBJ1-5	TRBD1	TGTGCCAGCAGTGAGGAGCAGGGGGCGAACTATCAGCCCCAGCATTTT	CASSEEQGANYQPQHF
.	TRBV5-1	TRBJ2-3	.	TGCGCCAGCAGCTTCAGGGGTGGTGCAGCAGATACGCAGTATTTT	CASSFRGGAADTQYF
once	TRBV7-7	TRBJ2-5	.	TGTGCTAGCAGCTTATGGGGGGGCGGGGAGACCCAGTACTTC	CASSLWGGGETQYF
.	TRBV7-2	TRBJ2-1	TRBD1	TGTGCCAGCAGCAGGGGACAGGCGCAAGGGGGTGAGCAGTTCTTC	CASSRGQAQGGEQFF
.	TRBV2	TRBJ2-3	.	TGTGCCAGCAGTGCCAGGGGCACAGATACGCAGTATTTT	CASSARGTDTQYF
.	TRBV7-9	TRBJ2-5	.	TGTGCCAGCAGCCTAAAAGGAGGAGAGACCCAGTACTTC	CASSLKGGETQYF
.	TRBV6-4	TRBJ2-3	TRBD2	TGTGCCAGCAGTGCCACTAGCGGGGGGGCCACAGATACGCAGTATTTT	CASSATSGGATDTQYF
.	TRBV4-1	TRBJ2-2	.	TGCGCCAGCAGCCAAGATTTCGAGGGATCCTACACCGGGGAGCTGTTTTTT	CASSQDFEGSYTGELFF